The sample holds a few counts of the clone carrying this TCR beta chain. What it binds is not known. The sample comes from a study of T cell repertoires in cytomegalovirus infection. Looking at the study overall: Carrying CMV and the relevant HLA type showed in public TCR beta signatures. Study-wide results and caveats: Cumulated frequencies of public TCR beta families served to identify carriers of CMV plus the relevant HLA.

CDR3 length: 14 amino acids. CDR1 and CDR2 (germline): WSHSY, SAAADI. With 6 bases removed from V and 7 bases from J, the gap between germline ends came to 16 bases. MiXCR, applied by TCRdb to the reads, yields one record per CDR3 protein. The table has over 300,000 distinct CDR3 sequences, about a sixth seen once; the top ten hold 12%. The specimen was PBMCs. This sequence joins TRBV10-2 and TRBJ2-1; perhaps D is TRBD1 or TRBD2 (5 bases each). This TCR was recovered from a human donor in good health (CMV status not recorded). Some clones in this sample may be carry-over from other donors' samples. This CDR3 is CASRSPGTRNEQFF. The CDR3 DNA reads TGCGCCAGCAGATCCCCCGGGACCAGAAATGAGCAGTTCTTC.